One and the same sample provided the 8 T cell receptor beta chains below, sequenced in a study of blood T cell repertoires in COVID-19. Assay: immunoSEQ multiplex PCR; the TCRdb copy retains only in-frame clones and omits some. Here the sample spans a few hundred thousand clones, 82% being singletons. Specimen: peripheral blood. Receptor source: a young woman with acute or convalescent COVID-19.

This chain links TRBV24-1 with TRBJ2-2, with D possibly being TRBD2 (7 bases). V lost 7 bases and J 5 bases, leaving 10 bases between the germline ends. The CDR3 spans 13 residues. Germline values: CDR1 KGHDR, CDR2 SFDVKD. CDR3 amino acids: CATRGGGTGELFF. CDR3 coding DNA: TGTGCCACCAGGGGAGGGGGAACCGGGGAGCTGTTTTTT.

V is TRBV5-1 and J is TRBJ2-5; TRBD2 aligns across 13 bases. Germline CDR1 SGHRS, CDR2 YFSETQ. The length of the CDR3 is 14 residues. With 4 bases clipped from V and 6 bases from J, the junction kept 3 bases outside the gene matches. The CDR3: CASSGTSGKQTQYF. CDR3 coding DNA: TGCGCCAGCAGCGGGACTAGCGGGAAACAGACCCAGTACTTC.

This clone has a handful of counts. The chain recombines TRBV5-4 with TRBJ2-2, with TRBD2 identical over 14 bases. The CDR3 is 18 residues long. V was pared by 1 base and J by 1 base, with 3 bases of the junction left unmatched. Germline V gives CDR1 SGHNT, CDR2 YYREEE (reference sequence). The CDR3 region is CASSLRTSGRRNTGELFF. As DNA, the CDR3 is TGTGCCAGCAGCTTGCGGACTAGCGGGAGGAGGAACACCGGGGAGCTGTTTTTT.

The genes are TRBV19 and TRBJ2-1; D remains unclear. From germline, CDR1 is LNHDA and CDR2 SQIVND (reference sequence). V was shortened by 5 bases and J by 4 bases, with 9 bases between the two germline ends. This CDR3 comprises 13 residues. The CDR3 region is CASSLDTYNEQFF. DNA for the CDR3: TGTGCCAGTAGTCTCGACACGTACAATGAGCAGTTCTTC.

This clone was counted a single time. The genes are TRBV27 and TRBJ1-4; no clear D gene. Looked up from germline, CDR1 is MNHEY and CDR2 is SMNVEV (reference sequence). The CDR3 loop spans 13 amino acids. Trimming took 3 bases from V and 8 from J, leaving 10 bases between them. The CDR3 is CASSFVAREKLFF. The DNA for the CDR3 is TGTGCCAGCAGTTTTGTGGCTAGGGAAAAACTGTTTTTT.

The V call is TRBV19, the J call TRBJ2-1, with 9 bases aligning to TRBD2. In germline, CDR1 is LNHDA, CDR2 SQIVND (reference sequence). The ends lost 1 base at V and 8 bases at J; junction bases unmatched: 9. The CDR3 length is 16 residues. CDR3 nucleotide sequence: TGTGCCAGTAGTATAGTCGTATTAGCGGGAGTCGATGAGCAGTTCTTC. Amino acid sequence: CASSIVVLAGVDEQFF.

The J gene is TRBJ1-4, the V gene TRBV19, with 7 bases lining up with TRBD1. The germline CDR1 and CDR2 sequences are LNHDA and SQIVND (reference sequence). CDR3 size: 15 residues. V lost 5 bases to trimming and J lost 8 bases; unmatched junction nucleotides: 11. The CDR3 coding sequence is TGTGCCAGTAGTTCGCCCACAGGGGCCTCGGAAAAACTGTTTTTT. It is translated as CASSSPTGASEKLFF. The full variable domain, its missing parts supplied by reference TRBV19 and TRBJ1-4, is DGGITQSPKYLFRKEGQNVTLSCEQNLNHDAMYWYRQDPGQGLRLIYYSQIVNDFQKGDIAEGYSVSREKKESFPLTVTSAQKNPTAFYLCASSSPTGASEKLFFGSGTQLSVL.

CDR3 bases: TGTGCCAGCAGTGCCAGGGTAATAAACTATGGCTACACCTTC. This gives the protein CASSARVINYGYTF. This chain connects TRBV25-1 to TRBJ1-2, with D perhaps TRBD1 (5 bases). V lost 4 bases, J lost 2 bases, and 11 bases lay in between. Per germline, CDR1 MGHDK and CDR2 SYGVNS. The CDR3 covers 14 residues.